This TCR beta chain emerged from a study of OX40 agonist ivuxolimab in advanced cancers. Across the whole study: Ivuxolimab, an antibody acting as an agonist of OX40 (CD134), was used to treat patients. At 82.7% male, the cohort had a mean age of about 60 years, ranging from about 23 to 79.

The table came from immunoSEQ multiplex PCR; TCRdb's copy has only in-frame clones and leaves some out. The profile covers 70,000 to 90,000 clones, with about 89% appearing a single time and over 10% taken by the ten largest. Study-wide results and limits: There was clonal expansion of CD4+ and CD8+ blood T cells by week 6 at 0.1 to 3.0 mg/kg. Expanded clones were, on average, more numerous among CD8+ T cells than CD4+.

The CDR3 consists of 16 residues. Trimming pared 5 bases from V and 0 bases from J, leaving 11 bases between. CDR1 is PRHDT and CDR2 is FYEKMQ in the germline V gene (reference sequence). This clone was seen once. Antigen: not known. Here the sequenced sample was CD4+ or CD8+ T cells sorted from blood, taken in a trial of the OX40 agonist ivuxolimab. The origin of this receptor is an adult with an advanced solid tumor such as melanoma, head and neck, liver or kidney cancer. The rearrangement links TRBV13 to TRBJ1-6; no reliable D call. DNA of the CDR3: TGTGCCAGCAGCCCGGGTCCGAGCTCCTATAATTCACCCCTCCACTTT. Protein product: CASSPGPSSYNSPLHF.